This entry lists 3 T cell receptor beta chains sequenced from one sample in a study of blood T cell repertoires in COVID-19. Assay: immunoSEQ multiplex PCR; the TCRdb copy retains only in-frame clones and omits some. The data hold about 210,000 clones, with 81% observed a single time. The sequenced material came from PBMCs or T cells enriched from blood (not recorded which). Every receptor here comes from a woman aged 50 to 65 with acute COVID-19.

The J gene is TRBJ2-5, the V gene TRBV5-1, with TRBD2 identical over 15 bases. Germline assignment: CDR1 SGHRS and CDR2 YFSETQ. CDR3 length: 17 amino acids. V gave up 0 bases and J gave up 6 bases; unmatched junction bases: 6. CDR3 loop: CASSLGWTSGGAKTQYF. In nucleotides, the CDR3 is TGCGCCAGCAGCTTGGGTTGGACTAGCGGGGGGGCGAAGACCCAGTACTTC.

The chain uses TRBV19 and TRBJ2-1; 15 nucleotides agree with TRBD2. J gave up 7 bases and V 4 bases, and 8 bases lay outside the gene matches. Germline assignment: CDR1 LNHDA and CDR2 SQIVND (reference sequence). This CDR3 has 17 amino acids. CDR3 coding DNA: TGTGCCAGTAGTAGGACTAGCGGGGGGGCCTCGGGGAATGAGCAGTTCTTC. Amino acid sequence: CASSRTSGGASGNEQFF.

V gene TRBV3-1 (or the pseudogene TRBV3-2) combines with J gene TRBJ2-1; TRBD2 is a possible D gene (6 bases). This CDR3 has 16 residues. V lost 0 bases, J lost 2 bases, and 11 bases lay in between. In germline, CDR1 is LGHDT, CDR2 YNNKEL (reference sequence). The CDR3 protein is CASSQEQRVAYNEQFF. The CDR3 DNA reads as TGTGCCAGCAGCCAAGAGCAGCGGGTCGCCTACAATGAGCAGTTCTTC.